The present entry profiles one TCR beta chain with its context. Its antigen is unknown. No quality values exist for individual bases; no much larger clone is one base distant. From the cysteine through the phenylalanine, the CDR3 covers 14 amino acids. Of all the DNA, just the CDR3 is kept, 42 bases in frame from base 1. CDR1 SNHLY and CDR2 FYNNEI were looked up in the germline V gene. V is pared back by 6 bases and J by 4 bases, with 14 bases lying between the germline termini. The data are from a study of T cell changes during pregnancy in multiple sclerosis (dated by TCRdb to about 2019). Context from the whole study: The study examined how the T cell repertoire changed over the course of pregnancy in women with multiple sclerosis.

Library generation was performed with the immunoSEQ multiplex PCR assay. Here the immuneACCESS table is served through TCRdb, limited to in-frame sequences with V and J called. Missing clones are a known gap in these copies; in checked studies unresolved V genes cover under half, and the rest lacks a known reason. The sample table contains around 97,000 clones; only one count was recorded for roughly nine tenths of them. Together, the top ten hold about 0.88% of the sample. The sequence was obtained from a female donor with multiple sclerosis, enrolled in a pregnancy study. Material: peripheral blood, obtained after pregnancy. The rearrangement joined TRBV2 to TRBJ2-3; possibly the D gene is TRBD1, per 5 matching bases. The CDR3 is CASRRTNSADTQYF. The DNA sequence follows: TGTGCCAGCAGGAGGACAAACTCGGCAGATACGCAGTATTTT.